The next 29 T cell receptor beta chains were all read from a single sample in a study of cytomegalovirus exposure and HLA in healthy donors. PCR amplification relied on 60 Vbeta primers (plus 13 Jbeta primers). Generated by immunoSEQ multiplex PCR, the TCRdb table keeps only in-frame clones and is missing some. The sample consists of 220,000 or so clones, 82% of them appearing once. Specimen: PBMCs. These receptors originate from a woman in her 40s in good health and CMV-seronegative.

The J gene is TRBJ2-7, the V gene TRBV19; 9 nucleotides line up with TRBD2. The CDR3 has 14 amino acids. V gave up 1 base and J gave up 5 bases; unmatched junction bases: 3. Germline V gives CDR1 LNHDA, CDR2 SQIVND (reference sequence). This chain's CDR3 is CASSIASGIHEQYF. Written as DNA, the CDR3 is TGTGCCAGTAGTATAGCTAGCGGGATCCACGAGCAGTACTTC.

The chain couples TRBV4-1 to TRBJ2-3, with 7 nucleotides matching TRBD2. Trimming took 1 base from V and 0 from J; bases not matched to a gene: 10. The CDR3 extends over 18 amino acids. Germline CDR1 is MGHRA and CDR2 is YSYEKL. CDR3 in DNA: TGCGCCAGCAGCCAAGTTCCCCCCAGCGGGACTAGCACAGATACGCAGTATTTT. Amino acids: CASSQVPPSGTSTDTQYF.

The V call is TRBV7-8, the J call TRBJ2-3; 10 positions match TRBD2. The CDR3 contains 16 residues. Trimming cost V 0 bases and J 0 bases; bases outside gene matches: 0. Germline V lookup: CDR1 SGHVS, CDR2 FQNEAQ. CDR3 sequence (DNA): TGTGCCAGCAGCTTAGCGACTAGCGGGAGCACAGATACGCAGTATTTT. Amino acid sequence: CASSLATSGSTDTQYF.

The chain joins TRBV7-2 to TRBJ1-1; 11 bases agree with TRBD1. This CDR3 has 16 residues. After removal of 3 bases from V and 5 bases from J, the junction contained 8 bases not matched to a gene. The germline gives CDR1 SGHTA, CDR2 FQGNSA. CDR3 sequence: CASSFRTGGVGTEAFF. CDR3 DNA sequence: TGTGCCAGCAGCTTCCGGACAGGGGGCGTCGGAACTGAAGCTTTCTTT.

This chain's CDR3 is CASSQVVPALPGQPNEKLFF. In DNA, the CDR3 is TGCGCCAGCAGCCAAGTAGTTCCCGCTCTCCCGGGACAGCCTAATGAAAAACTGTTTTTT. The chain links TRBV4-1 to TRBJ1-4, with 7 bases that match TRBD1. V lost 1 base and J lost 3; bases outside the gene matches: 17. Germline loops: CDR1 MGHRA, CDR2 YSYEKL. This CDR3 region has 20 residues.

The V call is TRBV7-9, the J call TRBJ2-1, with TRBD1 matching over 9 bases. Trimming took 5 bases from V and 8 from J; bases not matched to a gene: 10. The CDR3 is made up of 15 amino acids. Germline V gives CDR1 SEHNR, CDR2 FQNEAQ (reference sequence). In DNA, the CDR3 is TGTGCCAGCAGCCCCGGGACAGGGTCTTTAGATGAGCAGTTCTTC. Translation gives CASSPGTGSLDEQFF.

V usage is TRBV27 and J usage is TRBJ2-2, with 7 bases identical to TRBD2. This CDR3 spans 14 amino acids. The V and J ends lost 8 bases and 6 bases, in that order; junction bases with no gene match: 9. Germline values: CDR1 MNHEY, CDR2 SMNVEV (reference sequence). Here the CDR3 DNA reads TGTGCCAGCGGGGGGGGAATTTGGGCCGGGGAGCTGTTTTTT. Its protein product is CASGGGIWAGELFF.

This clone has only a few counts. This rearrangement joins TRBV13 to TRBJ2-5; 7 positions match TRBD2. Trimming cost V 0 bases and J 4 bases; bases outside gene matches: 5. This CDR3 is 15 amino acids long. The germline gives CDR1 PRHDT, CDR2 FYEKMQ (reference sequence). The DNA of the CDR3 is TGTGCCAGCAGCTTAGGTGGGGAGGGCCGAGAGACCCAGTACTTC. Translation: CASSLGGEGRETQYF.

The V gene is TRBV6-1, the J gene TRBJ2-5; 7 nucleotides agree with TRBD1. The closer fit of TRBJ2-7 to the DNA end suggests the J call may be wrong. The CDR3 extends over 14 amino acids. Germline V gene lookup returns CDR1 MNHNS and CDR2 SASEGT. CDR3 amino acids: CASSGTGVAYEQYF. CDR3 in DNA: TGTGCCAGCAGTGGGACAGGAGTCGCCTACGAGCAGTACTTC.

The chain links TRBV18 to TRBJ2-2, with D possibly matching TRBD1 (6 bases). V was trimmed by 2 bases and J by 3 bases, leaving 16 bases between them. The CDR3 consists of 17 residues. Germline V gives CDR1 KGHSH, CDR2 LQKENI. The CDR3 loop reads CASSPGITGWDTGELFF. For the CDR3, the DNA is TGTGCCAGCTCACCAGGAATCACAGGGTGGGACACCGGGGAGCTGTTTTTT.

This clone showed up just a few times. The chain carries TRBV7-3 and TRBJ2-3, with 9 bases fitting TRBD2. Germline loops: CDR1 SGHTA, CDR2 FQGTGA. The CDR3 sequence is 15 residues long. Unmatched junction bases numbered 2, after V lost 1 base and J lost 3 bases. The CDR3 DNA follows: TGTGCCAGCAGCTTAAGTCTAGCGGGAACAGATACGCAGTATTTT. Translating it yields CASSLSLAGTDTQYF.

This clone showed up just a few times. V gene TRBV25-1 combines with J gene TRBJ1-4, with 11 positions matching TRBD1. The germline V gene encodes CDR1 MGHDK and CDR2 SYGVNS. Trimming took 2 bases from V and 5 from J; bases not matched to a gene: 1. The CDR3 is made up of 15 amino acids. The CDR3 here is CASSERDRGNEKLFF. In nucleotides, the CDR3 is TGTGCCAGCAGTGAACGGGACAGGGGGAATGAAAAACTGTTTTTT. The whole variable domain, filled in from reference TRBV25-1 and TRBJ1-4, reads EADIYQTPRYLVIGTGKKITLECSQTMGHDKMYWYQQDPGMELHLIHYSYGVNSTEKGDLSSESTVSRIRTEHFPLTLESARPSHTSQYLCASSERDRGNEKLFFGSGTQLSVL.

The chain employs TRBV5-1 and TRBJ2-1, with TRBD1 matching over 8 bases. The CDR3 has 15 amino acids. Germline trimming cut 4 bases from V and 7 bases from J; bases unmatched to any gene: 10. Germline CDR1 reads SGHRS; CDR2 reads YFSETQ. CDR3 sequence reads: CASSPGQVVENEQFF. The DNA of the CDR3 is TGCGCCAGCAGCCCGGGACAGGTTGTGGAGAATGAGCAGTTCTTC.

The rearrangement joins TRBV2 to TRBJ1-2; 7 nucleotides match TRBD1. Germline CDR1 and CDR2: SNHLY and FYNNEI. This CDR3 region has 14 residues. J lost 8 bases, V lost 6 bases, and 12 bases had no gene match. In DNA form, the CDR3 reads TGTGCCAGCAGGCCCGGGACAGCTCAGGGAGGCTACACCTTC. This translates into CASRPGTAQGGYTF. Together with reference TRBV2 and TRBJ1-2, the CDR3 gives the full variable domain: EPEVTQTPSHQVTQMGQEVILRCVPISNHLYFYWYRQILGQKVEFLVSFYNNEISEKSEIFDDQFSVERPDGSNFTLKIRSTKLEDSAMYFCASRPGTAQGGYTFGSGTRLTVV.

The CDR3 protein is CASSSQGEITEAFF. The CDR3 DNA reads TGCGCCAGCAGCTCCCAGGGGGAGATCACTGAAGCTTTCTTT. V and J are TRBV5-1 and TRBJ1-1; TRBD1 aligns across 7 bases. CDR1 is SGHRS, CDR2 YFSETQ, per germline. This CDR3 contains 14 residues. Trimming cost V 3 bases and J 4 bases; bases outside gene matches: 6. Drawing the rest from reference TRBV5-1 and TRBJ1-1, the complete variable domain is KAGVTQTPRYLIKTRGQQVTLSCSPISGHRSVSWYQQTPGQGLQFLFEYFSETQRNKGNFPGRFSGRQFSNSRSEMNVSTLELGDSALYLCASSSQGEITEAFFGQGTRLTVV.

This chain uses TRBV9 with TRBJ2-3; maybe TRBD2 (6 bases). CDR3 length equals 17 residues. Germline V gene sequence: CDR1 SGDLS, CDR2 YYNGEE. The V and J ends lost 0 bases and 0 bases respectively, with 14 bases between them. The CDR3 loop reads CASSVVMGGASTDTQYF. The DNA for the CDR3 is TGTGCCAGCAGCGTAGTGATGGGCGGGGCAAGCACAGATACGCAGTATTTT.

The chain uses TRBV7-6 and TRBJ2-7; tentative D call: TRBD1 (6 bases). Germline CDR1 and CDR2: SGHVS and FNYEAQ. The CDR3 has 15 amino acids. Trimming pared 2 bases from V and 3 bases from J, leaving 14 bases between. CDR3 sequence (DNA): TGTGCCAGCAGCTTAAGTCCAGGACAGAGCTACGAGCAGTACTTC. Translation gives CASSLSPGQSYEQYF.

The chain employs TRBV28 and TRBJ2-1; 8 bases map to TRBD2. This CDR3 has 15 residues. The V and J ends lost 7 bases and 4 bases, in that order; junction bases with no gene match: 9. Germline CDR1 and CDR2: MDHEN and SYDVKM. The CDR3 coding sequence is TGTGCCAGCATTCCAGCGGGGGAAATTTACAATGAGCAGTTCTTC. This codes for CASIPAGEIYNEQFF.

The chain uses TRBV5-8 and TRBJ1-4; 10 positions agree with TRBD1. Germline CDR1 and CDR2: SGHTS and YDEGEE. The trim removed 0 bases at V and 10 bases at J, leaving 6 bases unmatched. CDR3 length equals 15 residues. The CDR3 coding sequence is TGTGCCAGCAGCTTGGTGGGACAGGGGCGTGGAAAACTGTTTTTT. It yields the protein CASSLVGQGRGKLFF. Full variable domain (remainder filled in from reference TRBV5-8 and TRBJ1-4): EAGVTQSPTHLIKTRGQQATLRCSPISGHTSVYWYQQALGLGLQFLLWYDEGEERNRGNFPPRFSGRQFPNYSSELNVNALELEDSALYLCASSLVGQGRGKLFFGSGTQLSVL.

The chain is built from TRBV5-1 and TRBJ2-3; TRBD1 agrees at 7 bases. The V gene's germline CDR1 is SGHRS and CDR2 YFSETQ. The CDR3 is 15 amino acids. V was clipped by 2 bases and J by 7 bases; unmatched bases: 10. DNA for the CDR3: TGCGCCAGCAGCTTAACCTGGAAGGGGGCGTATACGCAGTATTTT. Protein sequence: CASSLTWKGAYTQYF.

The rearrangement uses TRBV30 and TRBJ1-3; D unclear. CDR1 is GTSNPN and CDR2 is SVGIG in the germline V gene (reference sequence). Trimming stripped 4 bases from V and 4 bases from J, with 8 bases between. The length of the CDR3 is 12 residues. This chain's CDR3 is CAWKIAGNTIYF. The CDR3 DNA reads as TGTGCCTGGAAAATAGCAGGAAACACCATATATTTT.

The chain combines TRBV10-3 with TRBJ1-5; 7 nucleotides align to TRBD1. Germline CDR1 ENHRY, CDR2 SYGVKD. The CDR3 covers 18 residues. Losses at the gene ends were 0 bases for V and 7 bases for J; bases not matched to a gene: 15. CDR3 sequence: CAISESRTGLIPTQPQHF. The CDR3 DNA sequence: TGTGCCATCAGTGAGTCGCGGACAGGTCTAATCCCTACCCAGCCCCAGCATTTT.

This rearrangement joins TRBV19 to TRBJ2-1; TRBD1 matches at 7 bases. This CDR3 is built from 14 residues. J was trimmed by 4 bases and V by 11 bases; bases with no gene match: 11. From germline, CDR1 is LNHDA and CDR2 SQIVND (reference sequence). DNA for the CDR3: TGTGCCTCAACCGGGACAGCTATATACAATGAGCAGTTCTTC. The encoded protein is CASTGTAIYNEQFF.

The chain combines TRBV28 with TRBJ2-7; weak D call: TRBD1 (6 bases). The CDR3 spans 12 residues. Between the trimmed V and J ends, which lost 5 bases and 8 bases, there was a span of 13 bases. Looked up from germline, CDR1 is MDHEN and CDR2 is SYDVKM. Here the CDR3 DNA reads TGTGCCAGCAGTCAAGCAGGGGTAAAGCAGTACTTC. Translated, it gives CASSQAGVKQYF.

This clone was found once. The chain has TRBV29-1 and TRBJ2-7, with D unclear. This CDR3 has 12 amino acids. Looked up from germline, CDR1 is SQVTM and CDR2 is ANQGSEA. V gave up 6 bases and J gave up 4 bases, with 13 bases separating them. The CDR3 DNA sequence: TGCAGCGTGAATCCCTCGGGTTACGAGCAGTACTTC. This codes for CSVNPSGYEQYF.

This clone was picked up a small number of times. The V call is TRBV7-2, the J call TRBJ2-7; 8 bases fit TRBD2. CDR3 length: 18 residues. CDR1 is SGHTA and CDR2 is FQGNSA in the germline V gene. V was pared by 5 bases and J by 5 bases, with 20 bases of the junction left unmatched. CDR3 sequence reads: CASSAQLWGLGSVHEQYF. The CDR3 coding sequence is TGTGCCAGCAGCGCGCAGCTTTGGGGACTAGGGAGCGTACACGAGCAGTACTTC.

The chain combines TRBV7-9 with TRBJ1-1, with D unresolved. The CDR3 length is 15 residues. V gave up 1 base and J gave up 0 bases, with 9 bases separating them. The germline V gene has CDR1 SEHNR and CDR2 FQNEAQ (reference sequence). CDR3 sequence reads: CASSLESIMNTEAFF. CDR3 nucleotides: TGTGCCAGCAGCTTAGAAAGCATCATGAACACTGAAGCTTTCTTT.

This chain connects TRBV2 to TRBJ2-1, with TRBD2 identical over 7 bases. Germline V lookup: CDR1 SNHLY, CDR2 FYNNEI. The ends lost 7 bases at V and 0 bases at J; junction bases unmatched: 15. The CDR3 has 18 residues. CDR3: CASKYLAGLLSSYNEQFF. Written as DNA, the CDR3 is TGTGCCAGCAAGTACTTAGCGGGCCTCCTCAGCTCCTACAATGAGCAGTTCTTC.

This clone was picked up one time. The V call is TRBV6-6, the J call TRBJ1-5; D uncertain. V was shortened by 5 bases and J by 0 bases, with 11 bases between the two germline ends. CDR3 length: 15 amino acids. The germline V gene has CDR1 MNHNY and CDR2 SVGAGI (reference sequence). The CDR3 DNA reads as TGTGCCAGCAGTAATGACGGGTATAGCAATCAGCCCCAGCATTTT. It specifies CASSNDGYSNQPQHF.